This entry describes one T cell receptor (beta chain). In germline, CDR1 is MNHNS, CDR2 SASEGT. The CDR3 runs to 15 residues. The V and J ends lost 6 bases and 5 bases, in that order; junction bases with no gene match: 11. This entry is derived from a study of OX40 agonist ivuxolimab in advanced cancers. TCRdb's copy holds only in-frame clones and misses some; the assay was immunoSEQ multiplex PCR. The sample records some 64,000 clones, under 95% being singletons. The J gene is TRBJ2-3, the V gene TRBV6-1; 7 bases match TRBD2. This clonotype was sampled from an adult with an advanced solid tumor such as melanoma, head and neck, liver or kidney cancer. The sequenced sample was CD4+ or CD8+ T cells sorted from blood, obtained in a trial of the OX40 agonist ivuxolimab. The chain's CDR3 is CASRPGTTRGDTQYF. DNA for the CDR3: TGTGCCAGCAGGCCTGGGACTACCCGCGGAGATACGCAGTATTTT.